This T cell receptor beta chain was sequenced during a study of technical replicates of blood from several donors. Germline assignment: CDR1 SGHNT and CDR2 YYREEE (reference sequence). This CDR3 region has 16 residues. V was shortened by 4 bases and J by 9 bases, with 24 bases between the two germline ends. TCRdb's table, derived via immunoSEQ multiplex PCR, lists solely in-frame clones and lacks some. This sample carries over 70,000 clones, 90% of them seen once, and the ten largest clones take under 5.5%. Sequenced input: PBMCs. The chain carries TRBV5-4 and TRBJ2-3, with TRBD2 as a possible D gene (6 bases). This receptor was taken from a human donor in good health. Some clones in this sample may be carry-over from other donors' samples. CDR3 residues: CASSLRRGSGLETQYF. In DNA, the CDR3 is TGTGCCAGCAGCCTTAGACGGGGGAGTGGGCTTGAAACGCAGTATTTT.